The T cell receptor (beta chain) described here comes from a study of control samples from healthy donors and cancer patients. Using immunoSEQ multiplex PCR, the repertoire was profiled, and TCRdb retains in-frame clones only, with some absent. The sample has 55,000 to 90,000 clones, 84% seen once. This CDR3 contains 13 residues. The V gene lost 4 bases and the J gene lost 5 bases, with 11 bases spanning the gap. Germline CDR1 is SQVTM and CDR2 is ANQGSEA. The sample taken for sequencing was blood. This sequence joins TRBV29-1 and TRBJ2-2, with a possible D match to TRBD2 (6 bases). This clonotype was obtained from a man aged 45-65 years in good health. The DNA for the CDR3 is TGCAGCGTTGCCGGGAGAGCTACCGGGGAGCTGTTTTTT. It yields the protein CSVAGRATGELFF.